This T cell receptor beta chain was obtained from a study of blood T cell repertoires in COVID-19. Study background: Donors in the United States, Italy and Spain gave samples during acute or convalescent COVID-19. PBMCs, B-cell-depleted T cells, or T cells provided the cDNA or gDNA that made up the material.

In its sample, this clone was seen once. The assay was immunoSEQ multiplex PCR, and TCRdb's table has in-frame clones only and misses some. Of approximately 200,000 clones listed, almost 90% are singletons. Germline values: CDR1 LNHDA, CDR2 SQIVND (reference sequence). V shed 10 bases and J 3 bases; nucleotides not matched to a gene: 22. The CDR3 has 18 residues. The sample was peripheral blood. The chain has TRBV19 and TRBJ1-2, with 8 bases lining up with TRBD1. This sequence was found in a woman in her sixties or seventies with acute or convalescent COVID-19. The CDR3 reads CATIKDTMGQGADYGYTF. DNA for the CDR3: TGTGCCACTATAAAGGATACAATGGGGCAGGGGGCGGACTATGGCTACACCTTC.